This T cell receptor (beta chain) was sequenced during a study of blood T cell repertoires in COVID-19. The wider study: Samples representing acute and convalescent COVID-19 were sourced from the United States, Italy and Spain. The cDNA or gDNA used as material had been derived from T cells, B-cell-depleted T cells, or PBMCs.

Trimming at V came to 6 bases and at J to 4 bases, leaving 3 bases not matched to a gene. The germline V gene has CDR1 KGHSH and CDR2 LQKENI. This CDR3 contains 13 residues. In the authors' workflow: Nucleated cell number was recorded as an estimate derived from reference gene primer amplification. Only in-frame clones appear in the TCRdb table, and some are missing; sequencing was by immunoSEQ multiplex PCR. D and trimming were read from the DNA, whereas the V and J calls and clone size are those reported in that table. Here the sample spans 90,000 to 150,000 clones, about 79% being singletons. The sequence derives from a woman at least 80 years old with acute or convalescent COVID-19. The chain is built from TRBV18 and TRBJ1-5, with 7 bases matching TRBD1. Material: peripheral blood. The CDR3: CASSPGQNQPQHF. For the CDR3, the DNA is TGTGCCAGCTCCCCGGGACAGAATCAGCCCCAGCATTTT.